This TCR beta chain stems from a study of beta chain features in type 1 diabetes. Background on the study: Similarity in age, gender and cell yields was seen between patients and healthy donors.

The study, taken as a whole, reports: Because the template was cDNA, high-expressing cells might be over-represented. Researchers report that Type 1 diabetes patients had moderately but significantly shorter TCRB CDR3s across all four CD4+ subsets.

This clone was recorded a few times. The antigen is unknown. The whole isolated RNA underwent reverse transcription, so sequencing captured expressed TCRB transcripts. Clones were read by immunoSEQ multiplex PCR, and TCRdb kept only the in-frame ones, dropping some. The table has 600,000 or so clones, 11% to 15% seen once. This TCR came from a man aged 18 to 35 with type 1 diabetes. Sequencing was performed on naive CD4+ T cells from blood.

The CDR3 bases are TGTGCCAGCACCTCCTTGGGACAGGGGGCTGGATTGGAGACCCAGTACTTC. Its protein product is CASTSLGQGAGLETQYF. This rearrangement joins TRBV7-2 to TRBJ2-5, with 12 bases fitting TRBD1. The germline V gene encodes CDR1 SGHTA and CDR2 FQGNSA. The length of the CDR3 is 17 residues. Trimming took 7 bases from V and 5 from J; bases not matched to a gene: 14. Using reference TRBV7-2 and TRBJ2-5 for the parts outside the CDR3, the full variable domain is GAGVSQSPSNKVTEKGKDVELRCDPISGHTALYWYRQSLGQGLEFLIYFQGNSAPDKSGLPSDRFSAERTGGSVSTLTIQRTQQEDSAVYLCASTSLGQGAGLETQYFGPGTRLLVL.